The 4 T cell receptor beta chains reported below all come from one sample, sequenced in a study of identifying expanded T cells in peripheral blood. Here immunoSEQ multiplex PCR was the method, and the copy in TCRdb shows in-frame clones only, minus some. Among approximately 81,000 clones listed, 84% were seen once. The source material was blood. The source of these receptors is a person aged 18-69 years in good health.

The chain couples TRBV7-2 to TRBJ2-7, with 14 bases fitting TRBD2. The germline V gene encodes CDR1 SGHTA and CDR2 FQGNSA. The V and J ends lost 4 bases and 6 bases, in that order; junction bases with no gene match: 11. The length of the CDR3 is 17 residues. The CDR3 is CASSYSGTSGRVSEQYF. The DNA for the CDR3 is TGTGCCAGCAGCTACTCCGGGACTAGCGGGAGAGTTTCCGAGCAGTACTTC.

The gene calls are TRBV7-9 and TRBJ2-2; D is uncertain. V shed 1 base and J shed 1 base, with 4 bases lying between them. The CDR3 has 14 residues. The germline CDR1 and CDR2 sequences are SEHNR and FQNEAQ (reference sequence). The CDR3 reads CASSLDGNTGELFF. The CDR3, as DNA: TGTGCCAGCAGCTTAGACGGGAACACCGGGGAGCTGTTTTTT. Drawing the rest from reference TRBV7-9 and TRBJ2-2, the complete variable domain is DTGVSQNPRHKITKRGQNVTFRCDPISEHNRLYWYRQTLGQGPEFLTYFQNEAQLEKSRLLSDRFSAERPKGSFSTLEIQRTEQGDSAMYLCASSLDGNTGELFFGEGSRLTVL.

This clone is a singleton in its sample. The chain recombines TRBV10-3 with TRBJ2-7, with D tentatively TRBD2 (6 bases). CDR1 ENHRY and CDR2 SYGVKD come from the germline V gene. CDR3 length: 14 residues. V was trimmed by 11 bases and J by 2 bases, leaving 19 bases between them. The CDR3 here is CASTNRDSTYEQYF. CDR3 sequence (DNA): TGTGCCTCCACAAACCGGGACTCAACCTACGAGCAGTACTTC.

The chain is built from TRBV11-3 and TRBJ1-2; 7 positions match TRBD1. The ends lost 5 bases at V and 6 bases at J; junction bases unmatched: 9. Per the germline V gene, CDR1 is SGHNT and CDR2 is YENEEA. The CDR3 contains 14 residues. CDR3 bases: TGTGCCAGCAGCCTAAAGACAGGGTTGGATGGCTACACCTTC. This codes for CASSLKTGLDGYTF.